What follows are 6 T cell receptor beta chains derived from one specimen sequenced in a study of cytomegalovirus exposure and HLA in healthy donors. TCRdb keeps only in-frame clones here, not all; method: immunoSEQ multiplex PCR. The table lists roughly 310,000 clones, approximately 86% of them singletons. Sample: PBMCs. The receptors stem from a man between 25 and 39 years old in good health and CMV-seronegative.

The chain employs TRBV5-1 and TRBJ1-1; D is unresolved. Germline loops: CDR1 SGHRS, CDR2 YFSETQ. This CDR3 spans 16 amino acids. The V end lost 4 bases, the J end lost 1 base, and 17 bases lay between the germline ends. CDR3 sequence: CASSPEVRAKNTEAFF. CDR3 bases: TGCGCCAGCAGCCCGGAGGTGAGAGCCAAGAACACTGAAGCTTTCTTT.

The J gene is TRBJ1-4, the V gene TRBV25-1; a possible D gene is TRBD1 (6 bases). V gave up 1 base and J gave up 4 bases, with 13 bases separating them. The CDR3 is 16 residues long. Germline CDR1 is MGHDK and CDR2 is SYGVNS. Written as DNA, the CDR3 is TGTGCCAGCAGTGAATTAGCTGGGACAAATAATGAAAAACTGTTTTTT. Translating it yields CASSELAGTNNEKLFF.

The chain combines TRBV10-3 with TRBJ1-1, with D uncertain. The germline CDR1 and CDR2 sequences are ENHRY and SYGVKD. V was pared by 3 bases and J by 1 base, with 9 bases between. The CDR3 has 14 residues. This CDR3 reads CAISDQRRNTEAFF. Written as DNA, the CDR3 is TGTGCCATCAGTGATCAGAGGAGGAACACTGAAGCTTTCTTT.

This clone has more than one count but fewer than ten. The rearrangement joins TRBV18 to TRBJ1-6; D unclear. This CDR3 is 13 amino acids long. CDR1 and CDR2 from the germline V gene are KGHSH and LQKENI. Trimming removed 5 bases from V and 6 bases from J, with 8 bases in between. The CDR3 nucleotides read TGTGCCAGCTCAGGGCAGACTAATTCACCCCTCCACTTT. Encoded protein: CASSGQTNSPLHF.

V and J are TRBV4-1 and TRBJ1-1, with 7 bases fitting TRBD1. J gave up 0 bases and V 4 bases, and 8 bases lay outside the gene matches. The CDR3 is 16 amino acids. The germline gives CDR1 MGHRA, CDR2 YSYEKL. CDR3 protein: CASSPRKTGLNTEAFF. DNA for the CDR3: TGCGCCAGCAGCCCCCGAAAGACAGGGCTGAACACTGAAGCTTTCTTT.

The chain carries TRBV6-1 and TRBJ2-5; 12 bases agree with TRBD2. This CDR3 comprises 17 residues. V was clipped by 4 bases and J by 5 bases; unmatched bases: 11. The germline gives CDR1 MNHNS, CDR2 SASEGT. In DNA, the CDR3 is TGTGCCAGCAGTGCAAGACTAGCGGGGGTAGTCACGGAGACCCAGTACTTC. Translating gives CASSARLAGVVTETQYF.